The present T cell receptor beta chain was sequenced within a study of blood T cell repertoires in COVID-19. In the source study's methods: Reference gene primer amplification gave nucleated cell count estimates. Sequenced by immunoSEQ multiplex PCR; TCRdb stores in-frame clones only, minus some. The V and J calls and clone size come from that table; D and trimming were worked out from the DNA. The table lists about 170,000 clones, approximately 86% of them singletons, with about 6.9% in the top ten. V was clipped by 7 bases and J by 4 bases, with 14 bases between them. The length of the CDR3 is 14 residues. Germline CDR1 is MNHEY and CDR2 is SVGAGI.

The TCR sequence derives from an elderly man with COVID-19, enrolled during active disease. The chain is built from TRBV6-5 and TRBJ1-3; no clear D. The sample consisted of peripheral blood. CDR3 residues: CASILQLAGNTIYF. The DNA for the CDR3 is TGTGCCAGCATCCTCCAACTTGCGGGAAACACCATATATTTT.